This TCR beta chain was recovered during a study of shared clonotypes between healthy human individuals. Study outcomes and limitations: In a few donors, around 5.5% of naive CD4 clonotypes appeared in common.

Germline-derived CDR1 and CDR2 are SGHTA and FQGNSA. Trimming took 5 bases from V and 2 from J, leaving 12 bases between them. CDR3 size: 14 residues. As concerns this clone: Its antigen is not known.

The assay was immunoSEQ multiplex PCR, and TCRdb's table has in-frame clones only and misses some. This sample has about a million clones, with roughly 80% found just once. The rearrangement links TRBV7-2 to TRBJ2-5; D is uncertain. Source material: memory CD4+ T cells sorted from blood. Described subset: CD45RA-negative fraction. The source is a man in his late teens or twenties in good health. CDR3: CASSLSRAQETQYF. Here the CDR3 DNA reads TGTGCCAGCAGCCTTTCTAGAGCGCAAGAGACCCAGTACTTC.